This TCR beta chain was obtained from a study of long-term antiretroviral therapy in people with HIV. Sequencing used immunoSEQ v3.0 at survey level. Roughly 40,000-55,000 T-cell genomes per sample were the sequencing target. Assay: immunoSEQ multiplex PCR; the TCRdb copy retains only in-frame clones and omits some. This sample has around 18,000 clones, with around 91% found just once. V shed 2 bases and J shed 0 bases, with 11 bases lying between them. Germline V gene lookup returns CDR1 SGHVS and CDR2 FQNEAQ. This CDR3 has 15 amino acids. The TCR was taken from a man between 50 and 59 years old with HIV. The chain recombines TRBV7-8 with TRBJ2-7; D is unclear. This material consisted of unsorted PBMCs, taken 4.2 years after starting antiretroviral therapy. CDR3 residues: CASSLRRVTSYEQYF. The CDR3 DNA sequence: TGTGCCAGCAGCTTACGACGGGTTACCTCCTACGAGCAGTACTTC.